The 16 T cell receptor beta chains below come from one sample, sequenced in a study of shared clonotypes between healthy human individuals. Some clones are missing from TCRdb's copy, which holds only in-frame ones; the method was immunoSEQ multiplex PCR. The repertoire consists of about 2,200,000 clones, with around 93% occurring once and the leading ten covering 1.5% to 2%. Naive CD8 cells were CD45RO-negative, positively selected for CCR7, excluding terminally differentiated effector memory CD45RA+ cells. The sequenced sample was naive CD8+ T cells from PBMCs. The receptors shown here come from a man between 18 and 29 years old in good health. Some clones in this sample may be carry-over from other donors' samples.

V usage is TRBV5-1 and J usage is TRBJ2-7; TRBD1 agrees at 10 bases. Germline loops: CDR1 SGHRS, CDR2 YFSETQ. Germline trimming cut 3 bases from V and 1 base from J; bases unmatched to any gene: 10. The CDR3 spans 17 residues. The DNA of the CDR3 is TGCGCCAGCAGCTCAACTTCCGGGACAGGGGTTTCCTACGAGCAGTACTTC. Protein product: CASSSTSGTGVSYEQYF.

J is TRBJ2-1 and V is TRBV4-3; 9 nucleotides align to TRBD2. CDR1 is LGHNA, CDR2 YSLEER, per germline. V gave up 0 bases and J gave up 10 bases; unmatched junction bases: 16. The CDR3 has 18 amino acids. In DNA form, the CDR3 reads TGCGCCAGCAGCCAAGAAAGGAGCGGGGACTTAGCGGGAGACGAGCAGTTCTTC. Its protein is CASSQERSGDLAGDEQFF.

The rearrangement links TRBV12-2 to TRBJ2-7; the D call TRBD1 from the table was never checked on the DNA. TRBV12-2 counts as a pseudogene. The CDR3 runs 17 residues. The CDR3 DNA reads TGTGCAAGTCGCTTCCCTCGGCAGCCAGGGATGTCCTACGAGCAGTACTTC. The encoded protein is CASRFPRQPGMSYEQYF.

The V call is TRBV19, the J call TRBJ2-1; D is unclear. There are 14 residues in the CDR3. Trimming cost V 5 bases and J 3 bases, with 11 bases left between them. Germline assignment: CDR1 LNHDA and CDR2 SQIVND (reference sequence). CDR3: CASSGQILYNEQFF. The CDR3 DNA follows: TGTGCCAGTAGTGGGCAAATCCTCTACAATGAGCAGTTCTTC.

The chain employs TRBV6-5 and TRBJ2-5, with D perhaps TRBD2 (5 bases). The CDR3 is made up of 14 amino acids. V lost 0 bases and J 0 bases, leaving 5 bases between the germline ends. Per the germline V gene, CDR1 is MNHEY and CDR2 is SVGAGI. The CDR3 loop reads CASSYSADQETQYF. CDR3 sequence (DNA): TGTGCCAGCAGTTACTCAGCGGACCAAGAGACCCAGTACTTC.

The CDR3 region has the DNA TGTGCCAGCAGCTCCGACGGGAGGGCCGAAGAAAGGCAGTATTTT. It codes for CASSSDGRAEERQYF. This chain links TRBV7-3 with TRBJ2-3; 8 bases agree with TRBD2. CDR1 SGHTA and CDR2 FQGTGA come from the germline V gene. The CDR3 is 15 residues long. V shed 4 bases and J 11 bases; nucleotides not matched to a gene: 14.

Of note for this clone: Other DNA sequences in the sample encode the same CDR3. The V and J genes are TRBV9 and TRBJ1-5; TRBD1 is a possible D gene (6 bases). CDR1 is SGDLS, CDR2 YYNGEE, per germline. The CDR3 runs to 14 residues. V shed 3 bases and J shed 6 bases, with 13 bases lying between them. The CDR3 sequence: CASSATGLGQPQHF. Here the CDR3 DNA reads TGTGCCAGCAGCGCCACAGGGTTGGGTCAGCCCCAGCATTTT. Drawing the rest from reference TRBV9 and TRBJ1-5, the complete variable domain is DSGVTQTPKHLITATGQRVTLRCSPRSGDLSVYWYQQSLDQGLQFLIQYYNGEERAKGNILERFSAQQFPDLHSELNLSSLELGDSALYFCASSATGLGQPQHFGDGTRLSIL.

The V call is TRBV9, the J call TRBJ2-3, with TRBD1 matching 8 bases. This CDR3 is 17 amino acids long. Per germline, CDR1 SGDLS and CDR2 YYNGEE. V lost 0 bases, J lost 4 bases, and 10 bases stayed unmatched. The CDR3 coding sequence is TGTGCCAGCAGCGTAGGGACAGGGAAAAGAAGTGCAGATACGCAGTATTTT. Translation: CASSVGTGKRSADTQYF.

The CDR3, as DNA: TGTGCCAGCAGTCTCCTTAGGACAGGGGAAAACACCATATATTTT. Its translation is CASSLLRTGENTIYF. This sequence joins TRBV6-1 and TRBJ1-3, with 9 bases identical to TRBD1. Germline assignment: CDR1 MNHNS and CDR2 SASEGT. The CDR3 spans 15 residues. V lost 5 bases and J lost 6; bases outside the gene matches: 8.

The chain combines TRBV19 with TRBJ2-7, with 8 bases identical to TRBD1. V lost 5 bases and J lost 4; bases outside the gene matches: 7. Germline V gene lookup returns CDR1 LNHDA and CDR2 SQIVND (reference sequence). The CDR3 extends over 14 amino acids. CDR3 protein: CASSLRTGSYEQYF. The DNA for the CDR3 is TGTGCCAGTAGTCTAAGGACAGGGTCTTACGAGCAGTACTTC.

This clone was recorded only once. V gene TRBV27 combines with J gene TRBJ2-1, with TRBD2 matching over 12 bases. V dropped 7 bases and J dropped 4; count of bases not matched to a gene: 14. Germline CDR1 MNHEY, CDR2 SMNVEV (reference sequence). This CDR3 is 18 amino acids long. The CDR3 DNA reads TGTGCCAGCATTTCGCTAGCGGGAGGGCCTGGGGGGTACAATGAGCAGTTCTTC. It encodes CASISLAGGPGGYNEQFF.

The chain has TRBV4-1 and TRBJ2-5, with D uncertain. This CDR3 is built from 14 residues. Germline CDR1 reads MGHRA; CDR2 reads YSYEKL. Trimming pared 5 bases from V and 1 base from J, leaving 11 bases between. CDR3 sequence (DNA): TGCGCCAGCAGCTTACGCCGGACCCAAGAGACCCAGTACTTC. Translating gives CASSLRRTQETQYF.

This chain joins TRBV15 and TRBJ1-5; 8 positions agree with TRBD1. This CDR3 is built from 19 residues. J was trimmed by 5 bases and V by 0 bases; bases with no gene match: 15. Germline CDR1 is LNHNV and CDR2 is YYDKDF (reference sequence). The CDR3 nucleotides are TGTGCCACCAGCAGAGATCCCCCCCCGGACAGGGAAGCCGATCAGCCCCAGCATTTT. Translation gives CATSRDPPPDREADQPQHF.

The chain is built from TRBV19 and TRBJ2-7, with a tentative D call TRBD2 (6 bases). Trimming left V 7 bases short and J 0 bases short, with 13 bases between. The germline CDR1 and CDR2 sequences are LNHDA and SQIVND (reference sequence). CDR3 size: 14 residues. In nucleotides, the CDR3 is TGTGCCAGTAAACTGGCGGGGAGCTCCTACGAGCAGTACTTC. This encodes CASKLAGSSYEQYF.

The rearrangement uses TRBV9 and TRBJ2-3, with D perhaps TRBD2 (5 bases). Germline loops: CDR1 SGDLS, CDR2 YYNGEE. The ends were cut back, 0 bases at V and 5 bases at J, with 13 bases in the middle. The CDR3 has 15 amino acids. For the CDR3, the DNA is TGTGCCAGCAGCGTAGACGGGAACGCAGTAGATACGCAGTATTTT. Translated, it gives CASSVDGNAVDTQYF.

This CDR3 is CASRPGLGHSYNEQFF. DNA of the CDR3: TGTGCCAGCAGACCCGGCTTGGGACACTCCTACAATGAGCAGTTCTTC. The V gene is TRBV28, the J gene TRBJ2-1; tentatively, D is TRBD1 (6 bases). V lost 6 bases to trimming and J lost 0 bases, with 15 bases between them. Germline V gene lookup returns CDR1 MDHEN and CDR2 SYDVKM. The CDR3 covers 16 residues.